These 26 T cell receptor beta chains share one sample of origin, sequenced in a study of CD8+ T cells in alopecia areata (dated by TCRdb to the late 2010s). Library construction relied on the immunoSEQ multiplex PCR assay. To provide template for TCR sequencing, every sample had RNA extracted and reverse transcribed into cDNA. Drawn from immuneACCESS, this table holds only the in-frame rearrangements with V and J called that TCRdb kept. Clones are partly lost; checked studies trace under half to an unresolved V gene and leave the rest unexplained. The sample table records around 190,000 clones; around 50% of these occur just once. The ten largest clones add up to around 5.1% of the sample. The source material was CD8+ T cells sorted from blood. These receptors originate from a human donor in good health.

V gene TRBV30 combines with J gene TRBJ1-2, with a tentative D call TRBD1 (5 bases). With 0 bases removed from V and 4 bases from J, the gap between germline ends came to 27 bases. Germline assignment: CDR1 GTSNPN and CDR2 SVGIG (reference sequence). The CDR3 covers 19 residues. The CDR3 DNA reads TGTGCCTGGAGTGTACAAGTAGGGAGGGGAGGGGACGATGCCTATGGCTACACCTTC. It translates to CAWSVQVGRGGDDAYGYTF. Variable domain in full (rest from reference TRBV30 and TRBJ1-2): SQTIHQWPATLVQPVGSPLSLECTVEGTSNPNLYWYRQAAGRGLQLLFYSVGIGQISSEVPQNLSASRPQDRQFILSSKKLLLSDSGFYLCAWSVQVGRGGDDAYGYTFGSGTRLTVV.

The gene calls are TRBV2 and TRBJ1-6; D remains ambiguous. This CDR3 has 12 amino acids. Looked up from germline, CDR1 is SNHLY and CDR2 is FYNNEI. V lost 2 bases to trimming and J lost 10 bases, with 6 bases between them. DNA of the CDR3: TGTGCCAGCAGTGAACTAGGCTCACCCCTCCACTTT. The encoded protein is CASSELGSPLHF.

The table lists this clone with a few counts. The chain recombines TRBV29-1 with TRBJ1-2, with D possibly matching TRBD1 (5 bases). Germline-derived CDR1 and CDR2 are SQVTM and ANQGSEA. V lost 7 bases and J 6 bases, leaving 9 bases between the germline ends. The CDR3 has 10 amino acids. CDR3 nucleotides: TGCAGCGCCCCGGGGGATGGCTACACCTTC. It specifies CSAPGDGYTF.

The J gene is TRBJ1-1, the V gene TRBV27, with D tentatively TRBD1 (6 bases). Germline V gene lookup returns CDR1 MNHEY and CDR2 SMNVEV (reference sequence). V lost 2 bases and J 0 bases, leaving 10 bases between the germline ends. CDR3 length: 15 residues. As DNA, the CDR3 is TGTGCCAGCAGTTTAGGGACACCTGTGAACACTGAAGCTTTCTTT. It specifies CASSLGTPVNTEAFF.

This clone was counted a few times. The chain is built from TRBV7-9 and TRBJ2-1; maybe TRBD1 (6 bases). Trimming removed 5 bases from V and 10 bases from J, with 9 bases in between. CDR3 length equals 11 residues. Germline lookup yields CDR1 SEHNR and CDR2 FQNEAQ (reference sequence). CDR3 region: CASSRGTEQFF. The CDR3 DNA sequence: TGTGCCAGCAGCCGAGGGACAGAGCAGTTCTTC.

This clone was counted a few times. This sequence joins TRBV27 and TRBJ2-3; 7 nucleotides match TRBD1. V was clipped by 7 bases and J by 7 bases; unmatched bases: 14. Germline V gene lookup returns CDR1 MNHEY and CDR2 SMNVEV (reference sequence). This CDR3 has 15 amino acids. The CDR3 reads CASTEMRTGSYTQYF. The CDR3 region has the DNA TGTGCCAGCACAGAGATGAGGACAGGCTCTTATACGCAGTATTTT.

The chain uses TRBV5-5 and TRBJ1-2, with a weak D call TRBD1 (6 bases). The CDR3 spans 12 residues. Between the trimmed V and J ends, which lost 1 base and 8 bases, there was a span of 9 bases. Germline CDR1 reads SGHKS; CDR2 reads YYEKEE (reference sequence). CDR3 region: CASSLTGPGYTF. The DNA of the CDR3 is TGTGCCAGCAGCTTGACAGGGCCCGGCTACACCTTC.

Here the CDR3 reads CASSTGQRYGYTF. CDR3 bases: TGTGCCAGTAGTACGGGACAGCGCTATGGCTACACCTTC. The rearrangement uses TRBV19 and TRBJ1-2; 7 bases fit TRBD1. Germline V lookup: CDR1 LNHDA, CDR2 SQIVND (reference sequence). The V gene end was trimmed by 4 bases and the J gene end by 4 bases; junction bases not matched to a gene: 3. The CDR3 runs to 13 residues. Based on the CDR3 plus reference TRBV19 and TRBJ1-2, the full variable domain is DGGITQSPKYLFRKEGQNVTLSCEQNLNHDAMYWYRQDPGQGLRLIYYSQIVNDFQKGDIAEGYSVSREKKESFPLTVTSAQKNPTAFYLCASSTGQRYGYTFGSGTRLTVV.

CDR3 amino acids: CSVASQGETEAFF. The CDR3 DNA follows: TGCAGCGTGGCCTCACAGGGGGAGACTGAAGCTTTCTTT. The rearrangement joins TRBV29-1 to TRBJ1-1; 8 bases line up with TRBD1. The germline V gene has CDR1 SQVTM and CDR2 ANQGSEA. The V and J ends lost 6 bases and 5 bases, in that order; junction bases with no gene match: 8. This CDR3 region has 13 residues.

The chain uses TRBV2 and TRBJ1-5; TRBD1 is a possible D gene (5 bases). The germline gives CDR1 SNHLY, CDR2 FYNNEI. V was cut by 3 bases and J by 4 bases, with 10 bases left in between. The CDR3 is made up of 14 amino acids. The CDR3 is CASSEEGVNQPQHF. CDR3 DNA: TGTGCCAGCAGTGAGGAAGGGGTAAATCAGCCCCAGCATTTT.

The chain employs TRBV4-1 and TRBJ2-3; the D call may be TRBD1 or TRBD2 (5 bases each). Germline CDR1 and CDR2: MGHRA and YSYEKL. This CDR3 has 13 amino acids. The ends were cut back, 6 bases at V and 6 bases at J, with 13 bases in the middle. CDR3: CASSSGATDTQYF. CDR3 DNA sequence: TGCGCCAGCAGTTCCGGGGCTACGGATACGCAGTATTTT.

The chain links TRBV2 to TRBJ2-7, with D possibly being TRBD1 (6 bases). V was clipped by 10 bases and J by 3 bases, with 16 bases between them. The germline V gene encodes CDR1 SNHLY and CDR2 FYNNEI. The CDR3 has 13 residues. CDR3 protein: CATLGTQNYEQYF. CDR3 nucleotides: TGTGCCACACTCGGGACACAAAACTACGAGCAGTACTTC. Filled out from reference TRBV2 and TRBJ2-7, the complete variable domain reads EPEVTQTPSHQVTQMGQEVILRCVPISNHLYFYWYRQILGQKVEFLVSFYNNEISEKSEIFDDQFSVERPDGSNFTLKIRSTKLEDSAMYFCATLGTQNYEQYFGPGTRLTVT.

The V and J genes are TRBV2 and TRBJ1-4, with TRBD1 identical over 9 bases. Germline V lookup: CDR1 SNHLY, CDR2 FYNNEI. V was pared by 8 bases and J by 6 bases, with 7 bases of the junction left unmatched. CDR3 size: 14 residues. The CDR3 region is CASLTGGADEKLFF. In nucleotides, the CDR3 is TGTGCCAGCCTCACAGGGGGCGCCGATGAAAAACTGTTTTTT.

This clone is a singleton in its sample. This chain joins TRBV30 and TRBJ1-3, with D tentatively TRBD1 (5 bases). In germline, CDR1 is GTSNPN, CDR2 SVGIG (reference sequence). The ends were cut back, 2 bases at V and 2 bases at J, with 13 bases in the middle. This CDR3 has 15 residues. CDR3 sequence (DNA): TGTGCCTGGAGTATCCCCATAGGGGCTGGAAACACCATATATTTT. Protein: CAWSIPIGAGNTIYF.

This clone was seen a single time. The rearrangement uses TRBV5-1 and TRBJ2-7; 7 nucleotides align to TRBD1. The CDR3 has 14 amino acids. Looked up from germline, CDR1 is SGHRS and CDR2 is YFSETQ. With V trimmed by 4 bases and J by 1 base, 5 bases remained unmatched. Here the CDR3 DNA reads TGCGCCAGCAGCCCCGGGACAGTTTCCTACGAGCAGTACTTC. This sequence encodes CASSPGTVSYEQYF.

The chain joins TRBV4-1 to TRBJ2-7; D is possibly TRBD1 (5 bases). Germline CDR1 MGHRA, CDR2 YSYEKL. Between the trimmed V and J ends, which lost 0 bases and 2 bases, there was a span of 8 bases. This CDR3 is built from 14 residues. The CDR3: CASSQDPGTYEQYF. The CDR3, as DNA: TGCGCCAGCAGCCAAGACCCAGGGACCTACGAGCAGTACTTC.

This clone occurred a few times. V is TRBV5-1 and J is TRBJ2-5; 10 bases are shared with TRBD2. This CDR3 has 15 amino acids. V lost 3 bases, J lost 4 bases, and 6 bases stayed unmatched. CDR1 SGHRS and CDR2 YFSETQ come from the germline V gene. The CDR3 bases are TGCGCCAGCAGCTATAGAAGGACTAGCGGAGAGACCCAGTACTTC. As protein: CASSYRRTSGETQYF.

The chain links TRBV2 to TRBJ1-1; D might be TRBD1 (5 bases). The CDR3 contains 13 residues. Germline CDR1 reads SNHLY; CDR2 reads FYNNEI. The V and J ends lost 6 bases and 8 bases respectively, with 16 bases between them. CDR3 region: CASRDEGTTEAFF. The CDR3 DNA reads TGTGCCAGCAGAGACGAGGGGACGACCGAAGCTTTCTTT.

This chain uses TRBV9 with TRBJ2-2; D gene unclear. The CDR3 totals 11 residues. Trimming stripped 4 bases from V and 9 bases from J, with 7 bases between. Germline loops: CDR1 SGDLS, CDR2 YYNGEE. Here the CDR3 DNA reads TGTGCCAGCAGCTCCGGAAGGGAGCTGTTTTTT. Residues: CASSSGRELFF.

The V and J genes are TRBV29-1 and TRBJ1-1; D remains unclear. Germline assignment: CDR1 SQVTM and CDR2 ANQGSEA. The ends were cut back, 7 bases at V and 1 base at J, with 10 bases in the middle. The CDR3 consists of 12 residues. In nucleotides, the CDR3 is TGCAGCGCCCGGAAGGGGAACACTGAAGCTTTCTTT. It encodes CSARKGNTEAFF. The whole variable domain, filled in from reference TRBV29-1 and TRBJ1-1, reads SAVISQKPSRDICQRGTSLTIQCQVDSQVTMMFWYRQQPGQSLTLIATANQGSEATYESGFVIDKFPISRPNLTFSTLTVSNMSPEDSSIYLCSARKGNTEAFFGQGTRLTVV.

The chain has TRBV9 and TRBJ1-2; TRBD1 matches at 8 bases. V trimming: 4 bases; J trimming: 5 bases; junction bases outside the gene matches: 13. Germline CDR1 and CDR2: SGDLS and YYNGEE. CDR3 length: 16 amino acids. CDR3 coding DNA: TGTGCCAGCAGCCCCGTGACGCAGGGGGCCCGATATGGCTACACCTTC. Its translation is CASSPVTQGARYGYTF.

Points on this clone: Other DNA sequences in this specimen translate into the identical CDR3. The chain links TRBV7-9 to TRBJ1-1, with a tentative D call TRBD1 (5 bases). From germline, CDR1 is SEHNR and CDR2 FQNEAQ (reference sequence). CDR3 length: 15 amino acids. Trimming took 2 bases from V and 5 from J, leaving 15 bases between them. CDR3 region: CASSLSIGGRTEAFF. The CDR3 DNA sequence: TGTGCCAGCAGCTTATCCATCGGGGGGAGAACTGAAGCTTTCTTT.

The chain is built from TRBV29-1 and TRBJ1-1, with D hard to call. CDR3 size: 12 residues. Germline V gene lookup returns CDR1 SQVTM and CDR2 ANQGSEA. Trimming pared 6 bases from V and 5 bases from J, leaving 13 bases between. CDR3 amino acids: CSVPLSGTEAFF. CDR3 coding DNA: TGCAGCGTGCCCTTGAGCGGGACTGAAGCTTTCTTT.

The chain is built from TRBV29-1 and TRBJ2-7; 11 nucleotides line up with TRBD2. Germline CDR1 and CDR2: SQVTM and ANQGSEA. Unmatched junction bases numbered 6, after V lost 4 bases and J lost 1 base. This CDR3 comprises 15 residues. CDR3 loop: CSVVLAGGRSYEQYF. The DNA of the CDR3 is TGCAGCGTTGTGCTAGCGGGGGGACGATCCTACGAGCAGTACTTC.

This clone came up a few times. For the CDR3, the DNA is TGCGCCAGCAGCCAAGTGGGGGGGCCACGAGAGACCCAGTACTTC. Translating gives CASSQVGGPRETQYF. The gene calls are TRBV4-1 and TRBJ2-5; a weak D match, TRBD2 (7 bases). The germline V gene encodes CDR1 MGHRA and CDR2 YSYEKL. V was shortened by 1 base and J by 4 bases, with 13 bases between the two germline ends. This CDR3 spans 15 amino acids.

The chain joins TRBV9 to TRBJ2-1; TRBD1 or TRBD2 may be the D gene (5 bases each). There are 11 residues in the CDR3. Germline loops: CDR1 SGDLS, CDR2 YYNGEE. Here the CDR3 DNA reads TGTGCTTCCGCTGGGGGCAATGAGCAGTTCTTC. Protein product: CASAGGNEQFF.